The 24 T cell receptor beta chains listed next were all sequenced from one sample in a study of cytomegalovirus exposure and HLA in healthy donors. PCR amplification relied on 60 Vbeta primers (plus 13 Jbeta primers). TCRdb's copy holds only in-frame clones and misses some; the assay was immunoSEQ multiplex PCR. The sample has 150,000 to 200,000 clones; around nine tenths are singletons. Sample: PBMCs. The receptors here all came from a woman in her twenties or thirties in good health and CMV-seronegative.

This chain uses TRBV7-9 with TRBJ2-2; 9 bases are shared with TRBD1. The CDR3 has 16 residues. From germline, CDR1 is SEHNR and CDR2 FQNEAQ (reference sequence). The junction had 12 bases not matched to a gene; V was cut back by 6 bases and J by 7 bases. The CDR3 DNA reads TGTGCCAGCAGGGGCAACCGGGACAGGGAGAACGGGGAGCTGTTTTTT. It is translated as CASRGNRDRENGELFF.

This clone was counted only a few times. This chain links TRBV6-5 with TRBJ1-1; D possibly corresponds to TRBD1 (6 bases). Germline lookup yields CDR1 MNHEY and CDR2 SVGAGI. V was cut by 6 bases and J by 5 bases, with 16 bases left in between. The CDR3 is made up of 14 amino acids. CDR3 in amino acids: CASRSDRSGTEAFF. DNA of the CDR3: TGTGCCAGCAGAAGCGACAGGTCGGGAACTGAAGCTTTCTTT.

There are a few counts of this clone. The gene calls are TRBV4-1 and TRBJ2-3; 11 bases map to TRBD2. The trim removed 4 bases at V and 2 bases at J, leaving 8 bases unmatched. The CDR3 consists of 17 residues. Germline CDR1 MGHRA, CDR2 YSYEKL. In DNA form, the CDR3 reads TGCGCCAGCAGCCTATACGGGACTAGCGGACCCACAGATACGCAGTATTTT. Encoded protein: CASSLYGTSGPTDTQYF.

This clone has more than one count but fewer than ten. V gene TRBV6-1 combines with J gene TRBJ2-7; 9 nucleotides line up with TRBD1. CDR1 MNHNS and CDR2 SASEGT come from the germline V gene. The CDR3 contains 15 residues. Trimming removed 3 bases from V and 0 bases from J; junction bases left unmatched: 3. CDR3 bases: TGTGCCAGCAGTGAGGACAGGGGAAGCTCCTACGAGCAGTACTTC. Its protein product is CASSEDRGSSYEQYF.

The J gene is TRBJ2-1, the V gene TRBV10-1; the match to TRBD2 covers 14 bases. The V segment lost 5 bases and the J segment 5 bases; nucleotides outside the gene matches: 8. The length of the CDR3 is 17 residues. Germline V gives CDR1 WNHNN, CDR2 SYGVQD (reference sequence). The CDR3 region is CASSRLAGGTGDNEQFF. As DNA, the CDR3 is TGCGCCAGCAGTCGACTAGCGGGAGGGACTGGCGACAATGAGCAGTTCTTC.

This chain's CDR3 is CASSLTSVTTNTGELFF. CDR3 coding DNA: TGCGCCAGCAGCTTGACTAGCGTTACGACGAACACCGGGGAGCTGTTTTTT. The chain recombines TRBV5-1 with TRBJ2-2; TRBD2 matches at 7 bases. CDR1 SGHRS and CDR2 YFSETQ come from the germline V gene. The CDR3 totals 17 residues. V trimming: 1 base; J trimming: 0 bases; junction bases outside the gene matches: 6.

V usage is TRBV7-9 and J usage is TRBJ2-5; possibly TRBD2 for D (7 bases). From germline, CDR1 is SEHNR and CDR2 FQNEAQ (reference sequence). The CDR3 consists of 15 residues. Trimming shortened V by 6 bases and J by 2 bases, and 16 bases separated the two germline ends. DNA for the CDR3: TGTGCCAGCAGACAAAAGCGGGGACAACAAGAGACCCAGTACTTC. Protein sequence: CASRQKRGQQETQYF.

V gene TRBV5-6 combines with J gene TRBJ1-4, with 8 bases fitting TRBD1. Germline-derived CDR1 and CDR2 are SGHDT and YYEEEE. This CDR3 has 16 amino acids. Trimming removed 4 bases from V and 4 bases from J; junction bases left unmatched: 9. The CDR3 coding sequence is TGTGCCAGCAGCAAACGACAGGGGCGGGGTAATGAAAAACTGTTTTTT. The encoded protein is CASSKRQGRGNEKLFF.

The V call is TRBV28, the J call TRBJ1-2; D perhaps matches TRBD1 (5 bases). The CDR3 totals 14 residues. Between the trimmed V and J ends, which lost 5 bases and 2 bases, there was a span of 12 bases. The V gene's germline CDR1 is MDHEN and CDR2 SYDVKM. In DNA form, the CDR3 reads TGTGCCAGCAGTCCCGCGGGACGGAACTATGGCTACACCTTC. Amino acid sequence: CASSPAGRNYGYTF.

In its sample, this clone was seen a few times. The chain couples TRBV2 to TRBJ1-4; D perhaps matches TRBD1 (5 bases). Germline CDR1 SNHLY, CDR2 FYNNEI. V lost 7 bases, J lost 8 bases, and 20 bases lay in between. This CDR3 is built from 15 residues. CDR3 nucleotides: TGTGCCAGCACCCCCTGGGCAGGGCGGGGAGAAAAACTGTTTTTT. Translating it yields CASTPWAGRGEKLFF.

This chain links TRBV5-1 with TRBJ1-1; D remains ambiguous. Germline V CDR1 and CDR2: SGHRS, YFSETQ. V was trimmed by 7 bases and J by 6 bases, leaving 10 bases between them. CDR3 length: 11 residues. CDR3 DNA: TGCGCCAGCGCGGGCGTGTCTGAAGCTTTCTTT. Translating it yields CASAGVSEAFF.

The chain is built from TRBV19 and TRBJ1-2, with 11 bases lining up with TRBD1. The CDR3 consists of 13 residues. The V and J ends lost 6 bases and 10 bases, in that order; junction bases with no gene match: 7. Germline CDR1 is LNHDA and CDR2 is SQIVND (reference sequence). The CDR3 region is CASRGRDRGSYTF. CDR3 DNA: TGTGCCAGTAGGGGAAGGGACAGGGGGTCCTACACCTTC. Full variable domain (remainder filled in from reference TRBV19 and TRBJ1-2): DGGITQSPKYLFRKEGQNVTLSCEQNLNHDAMYWYRQDPGQGLRLIYYSQIVNDFQKGDIAEGYSVSREKKESFPLTVTSAQKNPTAFYLCASRGRDRGSYTFGSGTRLTVV.

The gene calls are TRBV5-1 and TRBJ2-7, with 8 bases aligning to TRBD1. V lost 4 bases to trimming and J lost 7 bases; unmatched junction nucleotides: 10. From germline, CDR1 is SGHRS and CDR2 YFSETQ. This CDR3 region has 14 residues. The DNA for the CDR3 is TGCGCCAGCAGCGCCGGACAGGGCGAATGGGAGCAGTACTTC. Translation gives CASSAGQGEWEQYF. The full variable domain, rest sourced from reference TRBV5-1 and TRBJ2-7, is KAGVTQTPRYLIKTRGQQVTLSCSPISGHRSVSWYQQTPGQGLQFLFEYFSETQRNKGNFPGRFSGRQFSNSRSEMNVSTLELGDSALYLCASSAGQGEWEQYFGPGTRLTVT.

On this clone: This same CDR3 is encoded by further DNA sequences in the sample. The chain employs TRBV7-9 and TRBJ2-5, with D perhaps TRBD1 (5 bases). Germline lookup yields CDR1 SEHNR and CDR2 FQNEAQ (reference sequence). The CDR3 is 13 amino acids. V was trimmed by 2 bases and J by 2 bases, leaving 6 bases between them. CDR3 DNA: TGTGCCAGCAGCTTACCAGGGCAAGAGACCCAGTACTTC. Translated: CASSLPGQETQYF.

J is TRBJ2-1 and V is TRBV28, with 7 bases aligning to TRBD2. From germline, CDR1 is MDHEN and CDR2 SYDVKM. Trimming cost V 5 bases and J 12 bases; bases outside gene matches: 10. The length of the CDR3 is 13 residues. CDR3 sequence reads: CASSRGLGLGQFF. CDR3 nucleotide sequence: TGTGCCAGCAGTCGAGGACTAGGCCTTGGGCAGTTCTTC.

The chain joins TRBV7-2 to TRBJ2-7; TRBD2 aligns across 10 bases. In germline, CDR1 is SGHTA, CDR2 FQGNSA. The CDR3 loop spans 16 amino acids. After removal of 0 bases from V and 2 bases from J, the junction contained 4 bases not matched to a gene. The CDR3 DNA is TGTGCCAGCAGCTTAGCCGGGACTAGCGTAACCTACGAGCAGTACTTC. Encoded protein: CASSLAGTSVTYEQYF.

A note on this clone: Different DNA sequences within this sample yield the same CDR3. V and J are TRBV18 and TRBJ2-5; D might be TRBD2 (5 bases). Trimming shortened V by 3 bases and J by 3 bases, and 8 bases separated the two germline ends. The V gene's germline CDR1 is KGHSH and CDR2 LQKENI. CDR3 length: 13 amino acids. CDR3 coding DNA: TGTGCCAGCTCACCCGGACTTAAAGAGACCCAGTACTTC. Protein sequence: CASSPGLKETQYF.

The CDR3 sequence is CASSQVVGAYEQYF. CDR3 sequence (DNA): TGTGCCAGCAGCCAAGTTGTCGGAGCCTACGAGCAGTACTTC. V usage is TRBV14 and J usage is TRBJ2-7, with no clear D. Per the germline V gene, CDR1 is SGHDN and CDR2 is FVKESK. V lost 1 base and J lost 2, with 9 bases in between. The CDR3 contains 14 residues.

This sequence joins TRBV5-1 and TRBJ2-3; D uncertain. This CDR3 contains 14 residues. Trimming stripped 0 bases from V and 0 bases from J, with 5 bases between. Germline V gene sequence: CDR1 SGHRS, CDR2 YFSETQ. This CDR3 is CASSLASSTDTQYF. CDR3 bases: TGCGCCAGCAGCTTGGCCTCTAGCACAGATACGCAGTATTTT.

The V call is TRBV4-3, the J call TRBJ1-1; D may be TRBD1 (6 bases). Trimming took off 0 bases at V and 1 base at J, with 15 bases between the two ends. CDR1 LGHNA and CDR2 YSLEER come from the germline V gene. The CDR3 extends over 17 amino acids. The CDR3 is CASSQEGVGGGNTEAFF. The CDR3 DNA reads TGCGCCAGCAGCCAAGAGGGGGTGGGAGGGGGGAACACTGAAGCTTTCTTT.

V usage is TRBV9 and J usage is TRBJ1-1; 9 bases agree with TRBD1. CDR1 is SGDLS, CDR2 YYNGEE, per germline. V lost 3 bases and J lost 0; bases outside the gene matches: 3. The CDR3 totals 15 residues. CDR3 sequence reads: CASSARDRVNTEAFF. CDR3 nucleotides: TGTGCCAGCAGCGCCCGGGACAGGGTGAACACTGAAGCTTTCTTT.

This chain uses TRBV9 with TRBJ1-2, with 8 nucleotides matching TRBD1. V lost 3 bases, J lost 8 bases, and 6 bases stayed unmatched. Germline V gene lookup returns CDR1 SGDLS and CDR2 YYNGEE. This CDR3 is 13 amino acids long. The CDR3 DNA follows: TGTGCCAGCAGCGCTGTTGACAGGGGCGGCTACACCTTC. Translating it yields CASSAVDRGGYTF.

The chain has TRBV30 and TRBJ1-2; 9 bases are shared with TRBD1. Looked up from germline, CDR1 is GTSNPN and CDR2 is SVGIG (reference sequence). Trimming cost V 0 bases and J 5 bases; bases outside gene matches: 7. CDR3 length: 15 residues. CDR3 sequence: CAWSVGRGQGYGYTF. The CDR3 DNA reads as TGTGCCTGGAGTGTAGGTCGGGGACAGGGTTATGGCTACACCTTC.

The chain links TRBV13 to TRBJ2-7; 8 bases fit TRBD1. Germline CDR1 and CDR2: PRHDT and FYEKMQ (reference sequence). The V and J ends lost 7 bases and 3 bases, in that order; junction bases with no gene match: 8. The CDR3 loop spans 14 amino acids. DNA for the CDR3: TGTGCCAGCACCAAAAGACAGGGGAACTACGAGCAGTACTTC. Residues: CASTKRQGNYEQYF.